This TCR beta chain was recorded in a study of B cell selection in AIRE deficiency. In the original analysis: About 5.6x10^4 patient and 9.56x10^4 healthy donor TCRbeta sequences came from Tregs. Profiling relied on immunoSEQ multiplex PCR, and the TCRdb table lists in-frame clones only, not all of them. V, J and clone size derive from that table, while D and trimming were established from the DNA sequence. This table holds roughly 26,000 clones, about 92% found once. Sorted regulatory T cells were CD4-positive, CD25-high and CD127-low or negative. The length of the CDR3 is 17 residues. Germline V gives CDR1 MNHEY, CDR2 SMNVEV (reference sequence). V lost 0 bases, J lost 7 bases, and 10 bases stayed unmatched.

The sequence was collected from a human donor in good health. The chain combines TRBV27 with TRBJ2-2, with 8 bases fitting TRBD2. The sample taken for sequencing was CD4+CD25+ Tregs sorted from PBMCs. CDR3 DNA sequence: TGTGCCAGCAGTTTATCCCAACTCGGACGGGGGGGCGGGGAGCTGTTTTTT. Translating gives CASSLSQLGRGGGELFF.